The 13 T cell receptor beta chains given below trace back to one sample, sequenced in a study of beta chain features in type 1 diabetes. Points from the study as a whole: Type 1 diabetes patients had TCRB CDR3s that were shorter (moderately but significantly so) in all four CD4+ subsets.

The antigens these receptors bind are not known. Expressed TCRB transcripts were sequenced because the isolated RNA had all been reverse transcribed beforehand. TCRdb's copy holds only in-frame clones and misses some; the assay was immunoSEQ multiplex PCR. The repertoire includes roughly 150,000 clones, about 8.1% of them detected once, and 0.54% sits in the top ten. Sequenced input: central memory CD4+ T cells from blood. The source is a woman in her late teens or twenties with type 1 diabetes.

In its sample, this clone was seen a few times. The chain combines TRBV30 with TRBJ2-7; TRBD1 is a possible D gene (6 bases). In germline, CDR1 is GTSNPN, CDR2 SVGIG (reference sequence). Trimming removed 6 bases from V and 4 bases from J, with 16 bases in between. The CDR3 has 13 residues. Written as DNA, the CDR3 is TGTGCCTGCGCGGACAGCTCCCAGTACGAGCAGTACTTC. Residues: CACADSSQYEQYF.

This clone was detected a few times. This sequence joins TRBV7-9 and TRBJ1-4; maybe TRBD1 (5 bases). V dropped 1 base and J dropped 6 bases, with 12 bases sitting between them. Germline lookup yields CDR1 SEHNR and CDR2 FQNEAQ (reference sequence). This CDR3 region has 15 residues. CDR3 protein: CASSLGLDTYEKLFF. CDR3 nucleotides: TGTGCCAGCAGCTTAGGTCTGGACACTTATGAAAAACTGTTTTTT. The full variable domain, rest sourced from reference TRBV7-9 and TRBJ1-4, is DTGVSQNPRHKITKRGQNVTFRCDPISEHNRLYWYRQTLGQGPEFLTYFQNEAQLEKSRLLSDRFSAERPKGSFSTLEIQRTEQGDSAMYLCASSLGLDTYEKLFFGSGTQLSVL.

In nucleotides, the CDR3 is TGTGCCACCAGCAGAGGCCCAGGGGGCGAAGAGACCCAGTACTTC. Its protein is CATSRGPGGEETQYF. V gene TRBV15 combines with J gene TRBJ2-5; 8 positions match TRBD1. Losses at the gene ends were 1 base for V and 3 bases for J; bases not matched to a gene: 4. The V gene's germline CDR1 is LNHNV and CDR2 YYDKDF (reference sequence). This CDR3 contains 15 residues.

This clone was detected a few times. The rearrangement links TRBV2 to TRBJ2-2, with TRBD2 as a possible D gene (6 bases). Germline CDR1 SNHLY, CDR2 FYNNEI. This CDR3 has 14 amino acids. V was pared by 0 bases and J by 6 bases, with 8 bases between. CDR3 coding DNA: TGTGCCAGCAGTGAAGCCGGGGGACCCGGGGAGCTGTTTTTT. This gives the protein CASSEAGGPGELFF.

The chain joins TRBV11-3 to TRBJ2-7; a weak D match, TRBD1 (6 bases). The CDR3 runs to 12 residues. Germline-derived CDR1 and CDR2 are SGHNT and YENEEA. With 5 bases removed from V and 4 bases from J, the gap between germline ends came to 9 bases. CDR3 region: CASSRDKYEQYF. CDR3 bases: TGTGCCAGCAGCCGGGACAAATACGAGCAGTACTTC. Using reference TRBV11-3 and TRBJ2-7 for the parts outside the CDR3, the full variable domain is EAGVVQSPRYKIIEKKQPVAFWCNPISGHNTLYWYLQNLGQGPELLIRYENEEAVDDSQLPKDRFSAERLKGVDSTLKIQPAELGDSAVYLCASSRDKYEQYFGPGTRLTVT.

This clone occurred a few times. The CDR3 DNA reads TGTGCCAGCAGCCAAGGTCTTGCGGGAGGAGCAGATACGCAGTATTTT. It is translated as CASSQGLAGGADTQYF. V usage is TRBV4-2 and J usage is TRBJ2-3, with TRBD2 matching 8 bases. V dropped 1 base and J dropped 4; count of bases not matched to a gene: 7. This CDR3 spans 16 amino acids. The germline gives CDR1 LGHNA, CDR2 YNFKEQ.

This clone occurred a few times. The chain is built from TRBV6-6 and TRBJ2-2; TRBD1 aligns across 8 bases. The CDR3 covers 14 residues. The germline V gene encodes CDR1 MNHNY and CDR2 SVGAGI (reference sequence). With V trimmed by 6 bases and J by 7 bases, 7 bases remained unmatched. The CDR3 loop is CASSRTGIIGELFF. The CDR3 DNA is TGTGCCAGCAGCCGGACAGGGATAATCGGGGAGCTGTTTTTT.

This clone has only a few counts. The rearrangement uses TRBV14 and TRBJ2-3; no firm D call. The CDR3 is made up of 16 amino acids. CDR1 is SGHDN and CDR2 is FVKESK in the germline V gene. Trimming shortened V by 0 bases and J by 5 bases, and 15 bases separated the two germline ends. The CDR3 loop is CASSQDRRQRQDTQYF. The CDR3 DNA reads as TGTGCCAGCAGCCAAGATCGAAGGCAGCGTCAAGATACGCAGTATTTT.

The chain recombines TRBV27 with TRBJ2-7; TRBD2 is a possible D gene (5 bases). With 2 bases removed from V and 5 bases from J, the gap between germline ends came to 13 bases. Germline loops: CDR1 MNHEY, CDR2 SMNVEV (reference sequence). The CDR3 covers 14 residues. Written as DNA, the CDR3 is TGTGCCAGCAGTTTAGTCGGGGTTTGGGACGAGCAGTACTTC. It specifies CASSLVGVWDEQYF.

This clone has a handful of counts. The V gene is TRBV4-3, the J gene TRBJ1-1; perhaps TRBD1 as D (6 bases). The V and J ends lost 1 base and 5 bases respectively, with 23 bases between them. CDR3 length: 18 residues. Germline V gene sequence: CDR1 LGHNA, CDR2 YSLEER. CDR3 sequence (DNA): TGCGCCAGCAGCCAAGCCGGGAGGGTGGGGGGGGCGAGGACTGAAGCTTTCTTT. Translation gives CASSQAGRVGGARTEAFF.

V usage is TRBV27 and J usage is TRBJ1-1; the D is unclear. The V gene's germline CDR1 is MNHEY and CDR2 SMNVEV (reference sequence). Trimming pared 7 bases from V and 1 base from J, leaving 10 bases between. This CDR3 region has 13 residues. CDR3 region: CASIRTGNTEAFF. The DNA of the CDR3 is TGTGCCAGCATCCGTACGGGGAACACTGAAGCTTTCTTT.

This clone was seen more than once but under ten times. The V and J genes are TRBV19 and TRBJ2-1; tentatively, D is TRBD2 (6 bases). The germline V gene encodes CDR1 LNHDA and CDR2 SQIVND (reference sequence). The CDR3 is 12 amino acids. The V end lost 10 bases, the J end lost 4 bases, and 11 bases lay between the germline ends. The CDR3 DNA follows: TGTGCCACCTCGGACTATTACAATGAGCAGTTCTTC. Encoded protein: CATSDYYNEQFF.

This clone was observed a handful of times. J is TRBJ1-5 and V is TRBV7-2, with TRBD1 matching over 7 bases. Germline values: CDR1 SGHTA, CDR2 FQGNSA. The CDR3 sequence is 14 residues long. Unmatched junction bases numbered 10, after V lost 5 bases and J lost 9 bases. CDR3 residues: CASSRGQDDLPQHF. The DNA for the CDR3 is TGTGCCAGCAGCCGAGGACAGGATGATCTGCCCCAGCATTTT.